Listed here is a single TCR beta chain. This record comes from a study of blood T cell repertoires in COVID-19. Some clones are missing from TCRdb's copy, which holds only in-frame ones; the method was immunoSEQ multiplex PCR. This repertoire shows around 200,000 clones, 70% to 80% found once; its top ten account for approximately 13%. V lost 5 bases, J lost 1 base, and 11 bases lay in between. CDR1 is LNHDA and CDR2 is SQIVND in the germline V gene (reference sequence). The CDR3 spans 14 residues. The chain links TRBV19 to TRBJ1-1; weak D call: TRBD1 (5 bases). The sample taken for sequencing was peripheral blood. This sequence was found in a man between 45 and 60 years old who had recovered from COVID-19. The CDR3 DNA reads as TGTGCCAGTAGTTTCCATCAGGGGAACACTGAAGCTTTCTTT. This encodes CASSFHQGNTEAFF.